The clone carrying this T cell receptor beta chain has just one count. Its antigen is not known. The data were obtained in a study of PD-1 blockade in classical Hodgkin lymphoma. The time point: newly diagnosed, previously untreated cHL patient sample. Magnetic negative selection purified CD4+ T cells from thawed PBMCs. TCRdb keeps only in-frame clones here, not all; method: immunoSEQ multiplex PCR. The table includes more than 15,000 clones, over 75% detected once. Study findings and constraints: Reported findings placed baseline TCR diversity lower in newly diagnosed patients (compared with healthy donors). The authors have not defined what causes the repertoire differences, possibly disease activity or prior therapy.

The CDR3 runs to 13 residues. Germline assignment: CDR1 SGHTA and CDR2 FQGTGA. Trimming took 4 bases from V and 7 from J; bases not matched to a gene: 5. Source material: CD4+ T cells from blood. The origin of this receptor is a human donor with classical Hodgkin lymphoma. The J gene is TRBJ1-2, the V gene TRBV7-3; 8 bases are a match to TRBD1. CDR3 DNA: TGTGCCAGCAGCTCCGGACAGGGTTCTGGCTACACCTTC. It encodes CASSSGQGSGYTF.